This T cell receptor (beta chain) was sequenced for a study of T cell responses to AZD1222 COVID-19 vaccine. Libraries were prepared by immunoSEQ multiplex PCR; TCRdb keeps only in-frame clonotypes and omits some of them. Altogether 170,000 or so clones are present, less than 95% being singletons, with the ten largest covering more than 1.3%. Germline V gene sequence: CDR1 LGHDT, CDR2 YNNKEL (reference sequence). This CDR3 spans 18 amino acids. The ends were cut back, 1 base at V and 0 bases at J, with 16 bases in the middle. This chain uses TRBV3-1 (or the pseudogene TRBV3-2) with TRBJ1-5; perhaps TRBD1 as D (5 bases). The specimen comprised peripheral blood, sampled on day 0 of AZD1222 vaccination. The TCR originated in an adult in good health. The CDR3 is CASSQAAGPLYSNQPQHF. Here the CDR3 DNA reads TGTGCCAGCAGCCAAGCGGCAGGGCCCCTTTATAGCAATCAGCCCCAGCATTTT.